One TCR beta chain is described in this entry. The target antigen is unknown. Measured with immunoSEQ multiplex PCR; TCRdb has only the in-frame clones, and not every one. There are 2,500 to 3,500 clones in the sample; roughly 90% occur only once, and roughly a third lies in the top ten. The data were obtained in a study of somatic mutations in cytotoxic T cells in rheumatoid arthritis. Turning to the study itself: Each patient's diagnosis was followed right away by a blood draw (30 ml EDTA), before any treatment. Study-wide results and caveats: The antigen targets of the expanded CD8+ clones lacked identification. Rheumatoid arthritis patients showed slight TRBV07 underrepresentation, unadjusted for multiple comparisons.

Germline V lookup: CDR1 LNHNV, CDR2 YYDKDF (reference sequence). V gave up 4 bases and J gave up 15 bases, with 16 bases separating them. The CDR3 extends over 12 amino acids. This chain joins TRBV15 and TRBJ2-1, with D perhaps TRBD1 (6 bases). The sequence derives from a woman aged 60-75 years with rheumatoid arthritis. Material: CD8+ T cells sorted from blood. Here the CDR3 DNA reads TGTGCCACCAGCACAGCAGGGGATAGTAGGTTCTTC. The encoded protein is CATSTAGDSRFF.